Sequencing of this T cell receptor beta chain was carried out in a study of beta chain features in type 1 diabetes. General observations from the study: Although PCR might favor shorter templates, it would do so equally in patients and controls.

Expressed TCRB transcripts were sequenced because the entire RNA isolate underwent reverse transcription. Only in-frame clones appear in the TCRdb table, and some are missing; sequencing was by immunoSEQ multiplex PCR. The sample includes hundreds of thousands of clones, approximately 30% of them seen just once. Details on this clone: Its antigen remains unidentified.

One heparinised blood draw, averaging about 116 mL, came from each donor. The sample taken for sequencing was naive CD4+ T cells from blood. The receptor was isolated from a man younger than 30 in good health.

CDR3 region: CASSSPGQGTGELFF. DNA for the CDR3: TGTGCCAGCAGTTCCCCGGGACAGGGGACCGGGGAGCTGTTTTTT. J is TRBJ2-2 and V is TRBV28; TRBD1 matches 10 bases. CDR1 and CDR2 from the germline V gene are MDHEN and SYDVKM. The CDR3 has 15 amino acids. Trimming removed 4 bases from V and 5 bases from J; junction bases left unmatched: 4.